Presented here are 31 T cell receptor beta chains from one specimen sequenced in a study of regulatory T cells in long-lasting Graves disease. Time point noted: newly diagnosed GD, antithyroid drugs for less than 3 months. Isolated PBMC RNA provided the starting material for the TCR library. HTBI primers from iRepertoire and Arm-PCR of CDR3 regions yielded the TCR beta libraries. MiXCR, applied by TCRdb to the multiplex PCR reads, yields one record per CDR3 protein. The sample carries roughly 380,000 distinct CDR3 sequences, 16% recorded once. This sample also belongs to another study, concerning T cells in Graves' hyperthyroidism and ophthalmopathy.

Sequenced material: peripheral blood mononuclear cells (PBMCs), taken at new diagnosis, from a patient treated with antithyroid drugs. The source of these receptors is a man aged 40-55 years with Graves disease.

This chain uses TRBV4-2 with TRBJ1-5; a weak D match, TRBD1 (6 bases). This CDR3 has 15 amino acids. The germline V and J ends were trimmed by 3 bases and 4 bases, with 13 bases remaining between them. Germline V gene lookup returns CDR1 LGHNA and CDR2 YNFKEQ. The CDR3 DNA reads TGTGCCAGCAGCCACCTCTGGGACACTAATCAGCCCCAGCATTTT. Protein product: CASSHLWDTNQPQHF.

This clonotype was observed a few times. Since the CDR3 does not end with the conserved phenylalanine or tryptophan, this likely comes from a read error. The V call is TRBV10-3, the J call TRBJ2-7; 8 nucleotides align to TRBD2. CDR3 length: 15 amino acids. V dropped 3 bases and J dropped 6; count of bases not matched to a gene: 10. Per the germline V gene, CDR1 is ENHRY and CDR2 is SYGVKD. For the CDR3, the DNA is TGTGCCATCAGTGATACAGGGACTAGTCGAGGCGAGCAGTACCTC. Amino acid sequence: CAISDTGTSRGEQYL.

This clonotype appeared many times. J is TRBJ2-7 and V is TRBV7-9; D possibly corresponds to TRBD1 (8 bases). CDR3 size: 13 residues. Trimming cost V 8 bases and J 6 bases, with 17 bases left between them. Germline V gene lookup returns CDR1 SEHNR and CDR2 FQNEAQ (reference sequence). The CDR3 sequence: CASAHTGGVEQYF. The DNA for the CDR3 is TGTGCCAGCGCGCACACAGGGGGGGTCGAGCAGTACTTC.

Ten or more counts support this clonotype. The chain employs TRBV2 and TRBJ2-5; D is unclear. Germline-derived CDR1 and CDR2 are SNHLY and FYNNEI. CDR3 length: 13 residues. V was trimmed by 5 bases and J by 2 bases, leaving 9 bases between them. The CDR3 is CASSSSVQETQYF. CDR3 DNA: TGTGCCAGCAGTAGCAGTGTGCAAGAGACCCAGTACTTC. The full variable domain, rest sourced from reference TRBV2 and TRBJ2-5, is EPEVTQTPSHQVTQMGQEVILRCVPISNHLYFYWYRQILGQKVEFLVSFYNNEISEKSEIFDDQFSVERPDGSNFTLKIRSTKLEDSAMYFCASSSSVQETQYFGPGTRLLVL.

This clonotype was picked up many times. The chain has TRBV5-1 and TRBJ1-5; D is uncertain. This CDR3 comprises 15 residues. Germline values: CDR1 SGHRS, CDR2 YFSETQ. The germline V and J ends were trimmed by 0 bases and 6 bases, with 13 bases remaining between them. The CDR3 DNA sequence: TGCGCCAGCAGCTTGGGACAAGTGAGCGGTCAGCCCCAGCATTTT. It is translated as CASSLGQVSGQPQHF. The complete variable domain, with remaining parts taken from reference TRBV5-1 and TRBJ1-5, reads KAGVTQTPRYLIKTRGQQVTLSCSPISGHRSVSWYQQTPGQGLQFLFEYFSETQRNKGNFPGRFSGRQFSNSRSEMNVSTLELGDSALYLCASSLGQVSGQPQHFGDGTRLSIL.

This clonotype was recorded at least ten times. This chain uses TRBV12-5 with TRBJ2-7; no definite D call. The CDR3 loop spans 11 amino acids. Germline V gene sequence: CDR1 LGHNT, CDR2 FRNRAP. Deletions cut 7 bases from V and 1 base from J, with 5 bases between. As DNA, the CDR3 is TGTGCTAGTGCTTTTTCCTACGAGCAGTACTTC. Translated, it gives CASAFSYEQYF. The variable domain in full, completed from reference TRBV12-5 and TRBJ2-7, reads DARVTQTPRHKVTEMGQEVTMRCQPILGHNTVFWYRQTMMQGLELLAYFRNRAPLDDSGMPKDRFSAEMPDATLATLKIQPSEPRDSAVYFCASAFSYEQYFGPGTRLTVT.

This clonotype showed up many times. This sequence joins TRBV30 and TRBJ1-1; D might be TRBD1 (6 bases). CDR1 and CDR2 from the germline V gene are GTSNPN and SVGIG (reference sequence). The CDR3 sequence is 12 residues long. Trimming left V 4 bases short and J 3 bases short, with 9 bases between. CDR3 DNA sequence: TGTGCCTGGAACAGGGAGGACACTGAAGCTTTCTTT. It yields the protein CAWNREDTEAFF. The full variable domain, completed using reference TRBV30 and TRBJ1-1, is SQTIHQWPATLVQPVGSPLSLECTVEGTSNPNLYWYRQAAGRGLQLLFYSVGIGQISSEVPQNLSASRPQDRQFILSSKKLLLSDSGFYLCAWNREDTEAFFGQGTRLTVV.

The sample holds many counts of this clonotype. The CDR3 protein is CASSFSSGVTDTQYF. CDR3 nucleotides: TGTGCCAGCAGCTTCTCTAGCGGGGTCACAGATACGCAGTATTTT. V and J are TRBV7-9 and TRBJ2-3, with 9 bases identical to TRBD2. The CDR3 loop spans 15 amino acids. From germline, CDR1 is SEHNR and CDR2 FQNEAQ (reference sequence). V gave up 3 bases and J gave up 2 bases; unmatched junction bases: 3.

The chain links TRBV6-2 or TRBV6-3 to TRBJ2-5; 8 bases align to TRBD1. This CDR3 is 14 amino acids long. With 6 bases clipped from V and 5 bases from J, the junction kept 8 bases outside the gene matches. Germline CDR1 and CDR2: MNHEY and SVGEGT. The CDR3 DNA is TGTGCCAGCAGAACTACAGGGGGAATTGAGACCCAGTACTTC. Its translation: CASRTTGGIETQYF.

This chain links TRBV4-2 with TRBJ1-1; a weak D match, TRBD1 (5 bases). CDR3 size: 13 residues. V lost 2 bases to trimming and J lost 11 bases, with 15 bases between them. Germline CDR1 and CDR2: LGHNA and YNFKEQ. The CDR3 loop is CASSQPTATEAFF. CDR3 sequence (DNA): TGTGCCAGCAGCCAACCGACAGCCACGGAGGCTTTCTTT.

Worth noting for this clonotype: With a far larger clone one base away, a read error is the likely cause. This rearrangement joins TRBV2 to TRBJ2-5, with 7 nucleotides matching TRBD2. The DNA end favors TRBJ2-1, so the J call may be wrong. In germline, CDR1 is SNHLY, CDR2 FYNNEI. CDR3 length equals 18 residues. The CDR3, as DNA: TGTGCCAGCACATCCACACTATCGGGGGGAAGGTGGTCCTACGAGCAGTTCTTC. This gives the protein CASTSTLSGGRWSYEQFF.

This clonotype came up many times. CDR3 protein: CASEQGLGREQYF. CDR3 sequence (DNA): TGTGCCAGCGAACAGGGTCTAGGGCGCGAGCAGTACTTC. This rearrangement joins TRBV5-4 to TRBJ2-7, with TRBD1 as a possible D gene (6 bases). Between the trimmed V and J ends, which lost 7 bases and 6 bases, there was a span of 17 bases. CDR3 size: 13 residues. Germline CDR1 is SGHNT and CDR2 is YYREEE (reference sequence).

The V call is TRBV6-1, the J call TRBJ1-5; 8 nucleotides line up with TRBD1. This CDR3 is 18 amino acids long. V was pared by 1 base and J by 0 bases, with 8 bases of the junction left unmatched. CDR1 and CDR2 (germline): MNHNS, SASEGT. The CDR3 DNA reads TGTGCCAGCAGTGAAGAGCTCCGGGACAGGTATAGCAATCAGCCCCAGCATTTT. Protein: CASSEELRDRYSNQPQHF.

This clonotype was observed at least ten times. In DNA, the CDR3 is TGTGCCAGCAGTTCCCGGGGGGGCCAATACGAGCAGTACTTC. Its protein is CASSSRGGQYEQYF. The rearrangement joins TRBV6-9 to TRBJ2-7; 8 bases agree with TRBD2. Looked up from germline, CDR1 is MNHGY and CDR2 is SVAAGI. After removal of 4 bases from V and 4 bases from J, the junction contained 6 bases not matched to a gene. This CDR3 is 14 amino acids long.

The table lists this clonotype with a few counts. Germline is not matched at one junction end, which may reflect a read error. The chain carries TRBV18 and TRBJ2-3; D gene uncertain. CDR1 is KGHSH, CDR2 LQKENI, per germline. The CDR3 runs to 13 residues. CDR3 DNA: TGTGCCAGCTCACCATTCTCTGCAGAGACCCAGCACTTC. This translates into CASSPFSAETQHF.

The chain uses TRBV5-1 and TRBJ2-6; D is perhaps TRBD1 (5 bases). The V end lost 0 bases, the J end lost 0 bases, and 7 bases lay between the germline ends. CDR3 size: 16 residues. Germline loops: CDR1 SGHRS, CDR2 YFSETQ. Here the CDR3 DNA reads TGCGCCAGCAGCTTGGTGGGGCTCTCTGGGGCCAACGTCCTGACTTTC. Protein: CASSLVGLSGANVLTF.

In this sample, this clonotype turned up a few times. This may stem from a read error, because a much larger clone lies one nucleotide away. The chain uses TRBV20-1 and TRBJ2-7; D remains unclear. Germline CDR1 DFQATT, CDR2 SNEGSKA (reference sequence). The CDR3 is 13 amino acids. Here the CDR3 reads CSAKVGRGYERYF. The CDR3 nucleotides are TGCAGTGCTAAGGTAGGGCGAGGCTACGAGCGGTACTTC.

This clonotype was found many times. This chain links TRBV24-1 with TRBJ1-2; TRBD1 is a possible D gene (6 bases). This CDR3 region has 14 residues. V was cut by 4 bases and J by 4 bases, with 12 bases left in between. The V gene's germline CDR1 is KGHDR and CDR2 SFDVKD. The CDR3, as DNA: TGTGCCACCAGTGACAGGGGTTCTGTCTATGGCTACACCTTC. The encoded protein is CATSDRGSVYGYTF.

A remark on this clonotype: A read error is likely here: a far larger clone is one base away. The conserved phenylalanine or tryptophan is not found at the CDR3 terminus, so this likely reflects a read error. The CDR3 sequence is CASRGPQGSGYTL. The CDR3 nucleotides read TGTGCCAGCAGGGGACCACAGGGCTCTGGCTACACCCTC. The V gene is TRBV10-3, the J gene TRBJ1-2; TRBD1 might be the D (6 bases). The length of the CDR3 is 13 residues. V lost 10 bases and J lost 7, with 19 bases in between. Germline loops: CDR1 ENHRY, CDR2 SYGVKD.

As concerns this clonotype: This sequence may be a read error, since a much larger clone differs from it by one base. The chain links TRBV15 to TRBJ2-3; weak D call: TRBD1 (5 bases). The CDR3 is 17 residues long. The V and J ends lost 4 bases and 2 bases respectively, with 19 bases between them. The germline V gene encodes CDR1 LNHNV and CDR2 YYDKDF (reference sequence). In nucleotides, the CDR3 is TGTGCCACCAGCACTCGCGAGGTGTGGGGCATCACAGATACGCAGTATTTT. It translates to CATSTREVWGITDTQYF. Full variable domain (rest looked up from reference TRBV15 and TRBJ2-3): DAMVIQNPRYQVTQFGKPVTLSCSQTLNHNVMYWYQQKSSQAPKLLFHYYDKDFNNEADTPDNFQSRRPNTSFCFLDIRSPGLGDTAMYLCATSTREVWGITDTQYFGPGTRLTVL.

Only a few counts were recorded for this clonotype. The rearrangement joins TRBV5-5 to TRBJ2-7, with no clear D. Germline V gene lookup returns CDR1 SGHKS and CDR2 YYEKEE (reference sequence). The germline V and J ends were trimmed by 5 bases and 2 bases, with 8 bases remaining between them. This CDR3 region has 12 residues. In nucleotides, the CDR3 is TGTGCCAGCAGTCGGAGAGCCTACGAGCAGTACTTC. Amino acids: CASSRRAYEQYF.

Only a few counts were recorded for this clonotype. The chain is built from TRBV9 and TRBJ1-3; 9 bases are a match to TRBD1. The CDR3 covers 15 residues. After removal of 3 bases from V and 2 bases from J, the junction contained 3 bases not matched to a gene. The germline V gene encodes CDR1 SGDLS and CDR2 YYNGEE. The CDR3 protein is CASSARTGAGNTIYF. The CDR3 DNA follows: TGTGCCAGCAGCGCCAGGACAGGGGCTGGAAACACCATATATTTT.

This clonotype was observed a few times. The V gene is TRBV7-9, the J gene TRBJ1-4, with D perhaps matching TRBD1 (5 bases). This CDR3 is built from 13 residues. The germline gives CDR1 SEHNR, CDR2 FQNEAQ (reference sequence). The ends were cut back, 5 bases at V and 8 bases at J, with 12 bases in the middle. The CDR3 coding sequence is TGTGCCAGCAGCCTCACGGGGCTCGAAAAACTGTTTTTT. This gives the protein CASSLTGLEKLFF.

This clonotype was counted many times. This chain joins TRBV2 and TRBJ1-5, with no clear D. Trimming removed 4 bases at V and 0 bases at J, with 10 bases between. The CDR3 has 15 residues. Per germline, CDR1 SNHLY and CDR2 FYNNEI. CDR3 in DNA: TGTGCCAGCAGTGTATCGTTCGATAGCAATCAGCCCCAGCATTTT. This codes for CASSVSFDSNQPQHF.

This clonotype appeared a few times. The rearrangement uses TRBV7-3 and TRBJ2-3; 8 bases fit TRBD2. The V gene end was trimmed by 3 bases and the J gene end by 6 bases; junction bases not matched to a gene: 5. Germline CDR1 is SGHTA and CDR2 is FQGTGA. This CDR3 contains 14 residues. CDR3 protein: CASSLNGGADTQYF. In DNA, the CDR3 is TGTGCCAGCAGCTTGAACGGGGGGGCGGATACGCAGTATTTT.

A few counts support this clonotype. The chain recombines TRBV29-1 with TRBJ2-2, with D possibly being TRBD2 (5 bases). Trimming cost V 0 bases and J 8 bases, with 7 bases left between them. Germline loops: CDR1 SQVTM, CDR2 ANQGSEA. CDR3 length equals 12 residues. CDR3 loop: CSVEDRGGELFF. The CDR3 DNA is TGCAGCGTTGAAGATCGGGGTGGGGAGCTGTTTTTT.

This chain connects TRBV19 to TRBJ1-4; 8 positions match TRBD1. Germline loops: CDR1 LNHDA, CDR2 SQIVND (reference sequence). This CDR3 has 19 residues. V lost 1 base, J lost 4 bases, and 14 bases stayed unmatched. DNA of the CDR3: TGTGCCAGTAGTATAGGAATGCTCCGGGACAGGAGATTTAATGAAAAACTGTTTTTT. Encoded protein: CASSIGMLRDRRFNEKLFF. The entire variable domain, with the rest obtained from reference TRBV19 and TRBJ1-4, is as follows: DGGITQSPKYLFRKEGQNVTLSCEQNLNHDAMYWYRQDPGQGLRLIYYSQIVNDFQKGDIAEGYSVSREKKESFPLTVTSAQKNPTAFYLCASSIGMLRDRRFNEKLFFGSGTQLSVL.

In this sample, this clonotype turned up many times. The chain joins TRBV7-9 to TRBJ2-1, with D possibly matching TRBD2 (6 bases). V lost 6 bases, J lost 8 bases, and 14 bases lay in between. The CDR3 covers 13 residues. CDR1 is SEHNR and CDR2 is FQNEAQ in the germline V gene (reference sequence). The chain's CDR3 is CASRRGGGDEQFF. CDR3 DNA sequence: TGTGCCAGCAGGAGGGGAGGTGGCGATGAGCAGTTCTTC.

The chain joins TRBV6-2 or TRBV6-3 to TRBJ2-3; D possibly corresponds to TRBD2 (5 bases). V was clipped by 5 bases and J by 0 bases, with 12 bases between them. The CDR3 spans 15 residues. The V gene's germline CDR1 is MNHEY and CDR2 SVGEGT. The CDR3: CASSEEGISTDTQYF. Here the CDR3 DNA reads TGTGCCAGCAGTGAAGAGGGCATCAGCACAGATACGCAGTATTTT.

This clonotype was observed many times. J is TRBJ1-5 and V is TRBV5-1, with 9 nucleotides matching TRBD1. The CDR3 length is 16 residues. V was pared by 0 bases and J by 5 bases, with 6 bases of the junction left unmatched. The germline V gene encodes CDR1 SGHRS and CDR2 YFSETQ. The CDR3 region has the DNA TGCGCCAGCAGCTTGGCTCCGGGACAGGGACATCAGCCCCAGCATTTT. Its translation is CASSLAPGQGHQPQHF.

This clonotype was seen many times. V gene TRBV7-8 combines with J gene TRBJ2-1, with D possibly being TRBD2 (5 bases). The V end was cut by 0 bases, the J end by 10 bases, with 13 bases between. CDR1 and CDR2 (germline): SGHVS, FQNEAQ. This CDR3 has 14 residues. This CDR3 reads CASSLAEEDEEQFF. In nucleotides, the CDR3 is TGTGCCAGCAGCTTAGCTGAGGAGGACGAGGAGCAGTTCTTC.